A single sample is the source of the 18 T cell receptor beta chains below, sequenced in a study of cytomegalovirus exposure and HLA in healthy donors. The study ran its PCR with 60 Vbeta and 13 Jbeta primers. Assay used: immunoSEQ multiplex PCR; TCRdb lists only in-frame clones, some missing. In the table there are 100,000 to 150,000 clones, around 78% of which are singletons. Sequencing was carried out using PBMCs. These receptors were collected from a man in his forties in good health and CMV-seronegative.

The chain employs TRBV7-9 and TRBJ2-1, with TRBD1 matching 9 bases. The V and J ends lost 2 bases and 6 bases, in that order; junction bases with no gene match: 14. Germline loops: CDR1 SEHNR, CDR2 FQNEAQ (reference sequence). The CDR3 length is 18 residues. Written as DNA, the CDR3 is TGTGCCAGCAGCTTAACTTACGTCCGGGACAGGGTGGTCAATGAGCAGTTCTTC. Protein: CASSLTYVRDRVVNEQFF.

The CDR3 loop reads CASSQDRSTYEQYF. In DNA, the CDR3 is TGTGCCAGCAGCCAAGATCGCAGTACCTACGAGCAGTACTTC. This rearrangement joins TRBV14 to TRBJ2-7; the D is unclear. The ends were cut back, 0 bases at V and 2 bases at J, with 8 bases in the middle. Germline values: CDR1 SGHDN, CDR2 FVKESK. This CDR3 is 14 amino acids long.

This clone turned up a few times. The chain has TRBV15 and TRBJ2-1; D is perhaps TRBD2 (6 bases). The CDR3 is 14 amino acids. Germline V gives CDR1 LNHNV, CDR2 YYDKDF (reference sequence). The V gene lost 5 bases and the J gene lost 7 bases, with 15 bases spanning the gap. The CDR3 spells CATSAAGRLNEQFF. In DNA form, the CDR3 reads TGTGCCACCAGCGCAGCAGGGAGGTTGAATGAGCAGTTCTTC. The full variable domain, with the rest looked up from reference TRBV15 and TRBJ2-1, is DAMVIQNPRYQVTQFGKPVTLSCSQTLNHNVMYWYQQKSSQAPKLLFHYYDKDFNNEADTPDNFQSRRPNTSFCFLDIRSPGLGDTAMYLCATSAAGRLNEQFFGPGTRLTVL.

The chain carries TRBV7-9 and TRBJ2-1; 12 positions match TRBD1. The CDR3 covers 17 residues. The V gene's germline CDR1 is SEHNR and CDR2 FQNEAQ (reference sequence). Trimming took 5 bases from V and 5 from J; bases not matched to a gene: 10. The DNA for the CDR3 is TGTGCCAGCAGCGACCGGGACAGGGGGCTTCAAAACAATGAGCAGTTCTTC. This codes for CASSDRDRGLQNNEQFF.

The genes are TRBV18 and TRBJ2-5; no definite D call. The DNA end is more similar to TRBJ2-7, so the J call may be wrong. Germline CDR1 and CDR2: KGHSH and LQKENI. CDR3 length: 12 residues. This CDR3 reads CASSLSAREQYF. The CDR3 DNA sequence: TGTGCCAGCTCACTAAGCGCTCGCGAGCAGTACTTC.

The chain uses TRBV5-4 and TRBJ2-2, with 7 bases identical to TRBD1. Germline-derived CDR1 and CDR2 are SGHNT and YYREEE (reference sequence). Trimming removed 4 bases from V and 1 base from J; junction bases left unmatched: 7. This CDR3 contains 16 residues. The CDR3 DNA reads TGTGCCAGCAGCATCCGGGACAGCTTGAACACCGGGGAGCTGTTTTTT. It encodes CASSIRDSLNTGELFF.

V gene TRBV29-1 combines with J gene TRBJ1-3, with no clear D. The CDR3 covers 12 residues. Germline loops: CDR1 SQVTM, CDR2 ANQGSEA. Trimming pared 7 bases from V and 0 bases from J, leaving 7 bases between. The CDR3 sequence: CSGLLSGNTIYF. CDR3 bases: TGCAGCGGACTGCTCTCTGGAAACACCATATATTTT.

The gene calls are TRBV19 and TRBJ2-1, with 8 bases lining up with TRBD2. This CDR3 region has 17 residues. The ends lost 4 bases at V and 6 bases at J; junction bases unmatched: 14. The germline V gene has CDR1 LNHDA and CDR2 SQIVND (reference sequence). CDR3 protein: CASSTTFGRGVFNEQFF. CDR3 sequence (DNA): TGTGCCAGTAGTACCACTTTTGGGCGGGGGGTCTTCAATGAGCAGTTCTTC.

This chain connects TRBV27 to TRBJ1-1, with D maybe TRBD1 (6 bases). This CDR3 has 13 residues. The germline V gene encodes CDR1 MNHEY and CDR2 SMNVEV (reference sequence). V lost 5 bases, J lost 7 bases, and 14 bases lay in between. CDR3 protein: CASSEPLQGEAFF. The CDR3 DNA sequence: TGTGCCAGCAGTGAGCCTTTACAGGGTGAAGCTTTCTTT.

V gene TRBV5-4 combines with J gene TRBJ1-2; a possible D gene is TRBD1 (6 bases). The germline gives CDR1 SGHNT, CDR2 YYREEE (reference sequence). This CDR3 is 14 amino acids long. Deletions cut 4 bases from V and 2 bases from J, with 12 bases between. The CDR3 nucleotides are TGTGCCAGCAGCCCCGGTGGACAGAACTATGGCTACACCTTC. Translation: CASSPGGQNYGYTF.

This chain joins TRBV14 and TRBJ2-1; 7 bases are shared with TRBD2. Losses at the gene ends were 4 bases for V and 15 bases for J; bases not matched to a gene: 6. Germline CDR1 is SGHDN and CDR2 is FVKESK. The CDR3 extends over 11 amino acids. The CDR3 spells CASSRGLEAFF. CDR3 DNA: TGTGCCAGCAGCCGCGGACTAGAGGCGTTCTTC.

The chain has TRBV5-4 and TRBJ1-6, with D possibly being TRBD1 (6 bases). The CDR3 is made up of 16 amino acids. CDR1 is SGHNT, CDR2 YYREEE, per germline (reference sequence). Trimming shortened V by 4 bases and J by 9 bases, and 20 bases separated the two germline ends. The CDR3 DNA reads TGTGCCAGCAGCGCCCGGTTGGAACAGGGAAGTTCACCCCTCCACTTT. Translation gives CASSARLEQGSSPLHF.

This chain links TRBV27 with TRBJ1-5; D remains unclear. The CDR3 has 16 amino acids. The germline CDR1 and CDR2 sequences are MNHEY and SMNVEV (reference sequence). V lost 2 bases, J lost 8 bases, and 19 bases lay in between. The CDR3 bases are TGTGCCAGCAGTTTAGCAGAGGGCCCCCCTAGGGAGCCCCAGCATTTT. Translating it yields CASSLAEGPPREPQHF.

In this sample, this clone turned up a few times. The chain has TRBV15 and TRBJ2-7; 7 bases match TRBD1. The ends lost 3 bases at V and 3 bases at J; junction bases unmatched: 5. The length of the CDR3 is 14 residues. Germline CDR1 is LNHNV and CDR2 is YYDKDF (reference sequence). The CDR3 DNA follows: TGTGCCACCAGCAGGACAGGGTCAGGCTACGAGCAGTACTTC. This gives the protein CATSRTGSGYEQYF.

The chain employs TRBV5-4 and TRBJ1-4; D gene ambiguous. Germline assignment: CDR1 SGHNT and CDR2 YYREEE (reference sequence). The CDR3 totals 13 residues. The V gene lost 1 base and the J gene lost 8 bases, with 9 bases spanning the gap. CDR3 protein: CASSLQPGEKLFF. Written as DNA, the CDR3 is TGTGCCAGCAGCTTGCAGCCAGGCGAAAAACTGTTTTTT.

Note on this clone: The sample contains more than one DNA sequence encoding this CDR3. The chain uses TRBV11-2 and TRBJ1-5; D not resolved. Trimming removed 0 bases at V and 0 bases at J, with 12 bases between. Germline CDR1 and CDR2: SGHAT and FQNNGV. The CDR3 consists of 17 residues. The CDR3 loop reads CASSLDRETYSNQPQHF. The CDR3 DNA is TGTGCCAGCAGCTTAGATCGAGAGACATATAGCAATCAGCCCCAGCATTTT.

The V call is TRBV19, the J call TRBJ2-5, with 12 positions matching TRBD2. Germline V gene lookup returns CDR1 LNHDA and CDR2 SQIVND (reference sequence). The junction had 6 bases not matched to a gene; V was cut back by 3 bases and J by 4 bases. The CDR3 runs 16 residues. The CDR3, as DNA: TGTGCCAGTAGTATCAATCTAGCGGGGGGGCGAGAGACCCAGTACTTC. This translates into CASSINLAGGRETQYF.

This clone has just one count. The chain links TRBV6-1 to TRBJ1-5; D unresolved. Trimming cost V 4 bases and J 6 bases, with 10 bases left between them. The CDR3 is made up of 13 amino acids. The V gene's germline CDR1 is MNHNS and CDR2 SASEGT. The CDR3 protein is CASSGEWGQPQHF. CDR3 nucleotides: TGTGCCAGCAGTGGGGAGTGGGGTCAGCCCCAGCATTTT.